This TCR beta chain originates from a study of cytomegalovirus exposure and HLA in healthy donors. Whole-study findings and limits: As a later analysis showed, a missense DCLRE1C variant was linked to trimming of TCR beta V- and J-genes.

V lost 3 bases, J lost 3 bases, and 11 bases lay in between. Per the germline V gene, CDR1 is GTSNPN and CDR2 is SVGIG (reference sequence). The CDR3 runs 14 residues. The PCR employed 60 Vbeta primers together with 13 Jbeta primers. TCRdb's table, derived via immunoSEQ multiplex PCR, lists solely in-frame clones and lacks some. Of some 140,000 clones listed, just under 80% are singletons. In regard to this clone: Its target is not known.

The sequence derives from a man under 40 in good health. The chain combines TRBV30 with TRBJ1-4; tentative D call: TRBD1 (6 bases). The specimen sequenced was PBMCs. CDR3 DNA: TGTGCCTGGAGGAATGCAGGGGCTAATGAAAAACTGTTTTTT. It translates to CAWRNAGANEKLFF.